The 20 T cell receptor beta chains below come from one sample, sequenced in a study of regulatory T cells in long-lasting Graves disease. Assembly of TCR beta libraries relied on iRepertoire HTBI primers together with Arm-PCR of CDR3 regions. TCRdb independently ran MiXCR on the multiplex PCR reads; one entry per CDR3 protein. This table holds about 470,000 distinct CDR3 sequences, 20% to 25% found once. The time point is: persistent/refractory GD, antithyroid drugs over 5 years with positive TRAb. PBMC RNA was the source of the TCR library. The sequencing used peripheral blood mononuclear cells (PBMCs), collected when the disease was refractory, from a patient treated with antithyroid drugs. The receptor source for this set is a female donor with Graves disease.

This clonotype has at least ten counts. The CDR3 loop is CASSIDHGAYEQYF. The CDR3 DNA reads as TGTGCCAGCAGCATCGACCATGGGGCCTACGAGCAGTACTTC. The chain is built from TRBV2 and TRBJ2-7, with D uncertain. The CDR3 sequence is 14 residues long. The germline V and J ends were trimmed by 6 bases and 2 bases, with 14 bases remaining between them. From germline, CDR1 is SNHLY and CDR2 FYNNEI.

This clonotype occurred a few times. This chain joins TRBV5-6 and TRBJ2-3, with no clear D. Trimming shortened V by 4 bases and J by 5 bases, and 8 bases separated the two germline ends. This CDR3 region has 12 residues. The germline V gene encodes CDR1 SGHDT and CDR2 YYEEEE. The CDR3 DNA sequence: TGTGCCAGCAGCCCCGGAAAAGATACGCAGTATTTT. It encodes CASSPGKDTQYF.

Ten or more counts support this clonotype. The CDR3 loop reads CASSQDSSGIHEQYF. CDR3 in DNA: TGTGCCAGCAGCCAAGATTCATCCGGCATCCACGAGCAGTACTTC. V usage is TRBV3-1 and J usage is TRBJ2-7; no clear D. Germline CDR1 and CDR2: LGHDT and YNNKEL (reference sequence). The length of the CDR3 is 15 residues. Trimming took 0 bases from V and 5 from J, leaving 14 bases between them.

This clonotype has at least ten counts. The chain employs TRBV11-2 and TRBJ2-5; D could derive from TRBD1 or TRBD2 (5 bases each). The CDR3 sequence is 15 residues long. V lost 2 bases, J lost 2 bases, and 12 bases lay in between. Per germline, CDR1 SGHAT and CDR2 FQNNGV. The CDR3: CASSLSPGGQETQYF. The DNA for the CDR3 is TGTGCCAGCAGCTTATCCCCTGGGGGACAAGAGACCCAGTACTTC.

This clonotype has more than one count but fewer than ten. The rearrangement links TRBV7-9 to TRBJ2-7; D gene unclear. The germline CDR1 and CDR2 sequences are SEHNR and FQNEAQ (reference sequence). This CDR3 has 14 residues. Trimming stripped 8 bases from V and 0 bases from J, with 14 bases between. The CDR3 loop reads CASADGVISYEQYF. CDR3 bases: TGTGCCAGCGCGGACGGAGTAATCTCCTACGAGCAGTACTTC.

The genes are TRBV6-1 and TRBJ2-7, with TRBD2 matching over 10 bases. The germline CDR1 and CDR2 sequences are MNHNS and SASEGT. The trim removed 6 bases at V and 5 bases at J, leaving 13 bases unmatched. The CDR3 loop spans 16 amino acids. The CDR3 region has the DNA TGTGCCAGCAGAAACCCACCGGGACTAGCGTACAACGAGCAGTACTTC. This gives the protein CASRNPPGLAYNEQYF.

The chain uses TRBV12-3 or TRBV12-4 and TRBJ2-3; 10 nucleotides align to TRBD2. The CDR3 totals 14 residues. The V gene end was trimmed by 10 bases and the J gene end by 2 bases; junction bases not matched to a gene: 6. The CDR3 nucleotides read TGTGCCACGCTAGCGGGGGCCTTCACAGATACGCAGTATTTT. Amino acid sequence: CATLAGAFTDTQYF.

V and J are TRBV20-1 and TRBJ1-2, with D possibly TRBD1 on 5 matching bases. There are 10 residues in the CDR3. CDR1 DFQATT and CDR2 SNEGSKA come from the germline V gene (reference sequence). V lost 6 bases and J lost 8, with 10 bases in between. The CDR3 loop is CSANEGGYTF. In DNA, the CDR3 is TGCAGTGCCAATGAGGGGGGCTACACCTTC.

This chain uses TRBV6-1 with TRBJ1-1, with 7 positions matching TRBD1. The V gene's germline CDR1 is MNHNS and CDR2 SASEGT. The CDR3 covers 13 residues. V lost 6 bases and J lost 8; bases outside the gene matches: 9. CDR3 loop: CASSFRDRSEAFF. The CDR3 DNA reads TGTGCCAGCAGCTTCCGGGACAGATCAGAAGCTTTCTTT.

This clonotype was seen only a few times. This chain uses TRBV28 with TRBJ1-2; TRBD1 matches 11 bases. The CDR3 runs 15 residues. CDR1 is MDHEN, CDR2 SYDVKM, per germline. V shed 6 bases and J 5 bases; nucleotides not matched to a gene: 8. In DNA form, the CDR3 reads TGTGCCAGCAGGATGGGGGGACAGGGGGGTTATGGCTACACCTTC. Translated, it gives CASRMGGQGGYGYTF.

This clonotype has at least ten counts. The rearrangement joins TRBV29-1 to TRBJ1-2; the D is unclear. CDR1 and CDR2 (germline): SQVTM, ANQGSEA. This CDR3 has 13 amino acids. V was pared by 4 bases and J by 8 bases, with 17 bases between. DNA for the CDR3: TGCAGCGTTGCGTACGACCTGAACCTAGGCTACACCTTC. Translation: CSVAYDLNLGYTF. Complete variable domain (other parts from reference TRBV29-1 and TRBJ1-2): SAVISQKPSRDICQRGTSLTIQCQVDSQVTMMFWYRQQPGQSLTLIATANQGSEATYESGFVIDKFPISRPNLTFSTLTVSNMSPEDSSIYLCSVAYDLNLGYTFGSGTRLTVV.

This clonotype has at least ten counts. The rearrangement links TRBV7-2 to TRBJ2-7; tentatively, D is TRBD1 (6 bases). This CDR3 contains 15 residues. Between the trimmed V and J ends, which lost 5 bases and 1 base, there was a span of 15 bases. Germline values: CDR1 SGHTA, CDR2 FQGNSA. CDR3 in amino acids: CASSAPGQMSYEQYF. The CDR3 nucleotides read TGTGCCAGCAGCGCCCCCGGACAGATGTCCTACGAGCAGTACTTC.

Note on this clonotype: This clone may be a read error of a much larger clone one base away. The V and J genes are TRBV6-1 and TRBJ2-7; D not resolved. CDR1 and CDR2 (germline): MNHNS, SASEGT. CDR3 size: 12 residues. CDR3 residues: CVSRGSSYEQYF. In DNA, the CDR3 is TGTGTCAGCAGAGGCAGCTCCTACGAGCAGTACTTC.

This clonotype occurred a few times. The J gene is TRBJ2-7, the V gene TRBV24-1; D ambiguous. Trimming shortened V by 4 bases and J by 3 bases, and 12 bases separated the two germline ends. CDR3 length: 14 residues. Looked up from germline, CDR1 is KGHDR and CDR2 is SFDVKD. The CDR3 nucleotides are TGTGCCACCAGTGACTCCCCCGAGAGCTACGAGCAGTACTTC. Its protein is CATSDSPESYEQYF.

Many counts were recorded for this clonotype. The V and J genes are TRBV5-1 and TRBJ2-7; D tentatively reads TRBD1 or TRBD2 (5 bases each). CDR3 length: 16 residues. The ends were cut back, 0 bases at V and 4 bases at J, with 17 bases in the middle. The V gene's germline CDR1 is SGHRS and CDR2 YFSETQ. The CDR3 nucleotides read TGCGCCAGCAGCTTGGGTTTTGGGACGCCTTCATACGAGCAGTACTTC. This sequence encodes CASSLGFGTPSYEQYF.

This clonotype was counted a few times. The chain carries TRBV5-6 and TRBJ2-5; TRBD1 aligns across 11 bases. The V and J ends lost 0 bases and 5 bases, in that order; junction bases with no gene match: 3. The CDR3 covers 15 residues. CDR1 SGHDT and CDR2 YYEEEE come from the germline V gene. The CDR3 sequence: CASSLEGQGGETQYF. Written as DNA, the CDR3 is TGTGCCAGCAGCTTGGAGGGACAGGGGGGGGAGACCCAGTACTTC.

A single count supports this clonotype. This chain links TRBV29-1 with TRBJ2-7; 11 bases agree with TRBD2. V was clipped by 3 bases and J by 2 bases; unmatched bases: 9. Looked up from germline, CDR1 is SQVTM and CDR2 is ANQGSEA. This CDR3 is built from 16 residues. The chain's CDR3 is CSVEEIAGGVTYEQYF. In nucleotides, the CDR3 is TGCAGCGTTGAGGAGATAGCGGGAGGGGTTACCTACGAGCAGTACTTC.

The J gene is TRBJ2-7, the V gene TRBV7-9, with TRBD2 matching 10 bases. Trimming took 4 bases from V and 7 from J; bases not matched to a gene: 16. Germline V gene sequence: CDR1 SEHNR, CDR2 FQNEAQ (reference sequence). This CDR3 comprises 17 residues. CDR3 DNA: TGTGCCAGCAGCTATGGCCCTAGCGGGGGACTGAAAAGGGAGCAGTACTTC. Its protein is CASSYGPSGGLKREQYF.

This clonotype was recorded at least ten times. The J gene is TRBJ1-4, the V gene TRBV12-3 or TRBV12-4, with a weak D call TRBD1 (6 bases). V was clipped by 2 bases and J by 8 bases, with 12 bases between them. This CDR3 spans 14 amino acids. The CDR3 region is CASSLMARGEKLFF. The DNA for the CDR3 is TGTGCCAGCAGTTTAATGGCCAGGGGAGAAAAACTGTTTTTT.

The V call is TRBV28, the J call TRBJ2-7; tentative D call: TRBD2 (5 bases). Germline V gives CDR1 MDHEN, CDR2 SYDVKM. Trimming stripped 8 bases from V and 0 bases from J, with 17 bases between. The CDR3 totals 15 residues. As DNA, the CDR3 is TGTGCCAGCCTCACCGAGGGCCAGAACTCCTACGAGCAGTACTTC. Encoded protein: CASLTEGQNSYEQYF. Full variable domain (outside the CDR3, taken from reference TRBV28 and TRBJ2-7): DVKVTQSSRYLVKRTGEKVFLECVQDMDHENMFWYRQDPGLGLRLIYFSYDVKMKEKGDIPEGYSVSREKKERFSLILESASTNQTSMYLCASLTEGQNSYEQYFGPGTRLTVT.